This T cell receptor beta chain derives from a study of blood T cells in healthy people across ages. General study results and limits: Diversity was higher, and naive CD4+ cells more numerous, in long-lived donors than in aged donors.

This clonotype was observed a handful of times. Its specificity is not known. Primers used in a second PCR of roughly 7 to 12 cycles were a sample-barcoded 5' primer and a J-beta primer mix. TCRdb re-analysed the 5' RACE reads in MiXCR, keeping a single row per CDR3 protein. The repertoire holds 600,000 to 1,000,000 distinct CDR3 sequences, over 45% seen once, with about 20% in the top ten. CDR3 length: 16 residues. From germline, CDR1 is LNHNV and CDR2 YYDKDF (reference sequence). The ends were cut back, 0 bases at V and 2 bases at J, with 14 bases in the middle. The clonotype comes from a man aged 30 to 39 in good health. Sequencing used blood. The chain joins TRBV15 to TRBJ2-7; no definite D call. This chain's CDR3 is CATSRDPSWHPYEQYF. CDR3 DNA sequence: TGTGCCACCAGCAGAGATCCCTCGTGGCATCCCTACGAGCAGTACTTC. Full variable domain (missing parts from reference TRBV15 and TRBJ2-7): DAMVIQNPRYQVTQFGKPVTLSCSQTLNHNVMYWYQQKSSQAPKLLFHYYDKDFNNEADTPDNFQSRRPNTSFCFLDIRSPGLGDTAMYLCATSRDPSWHPYEQYFGPGTRLTVT.